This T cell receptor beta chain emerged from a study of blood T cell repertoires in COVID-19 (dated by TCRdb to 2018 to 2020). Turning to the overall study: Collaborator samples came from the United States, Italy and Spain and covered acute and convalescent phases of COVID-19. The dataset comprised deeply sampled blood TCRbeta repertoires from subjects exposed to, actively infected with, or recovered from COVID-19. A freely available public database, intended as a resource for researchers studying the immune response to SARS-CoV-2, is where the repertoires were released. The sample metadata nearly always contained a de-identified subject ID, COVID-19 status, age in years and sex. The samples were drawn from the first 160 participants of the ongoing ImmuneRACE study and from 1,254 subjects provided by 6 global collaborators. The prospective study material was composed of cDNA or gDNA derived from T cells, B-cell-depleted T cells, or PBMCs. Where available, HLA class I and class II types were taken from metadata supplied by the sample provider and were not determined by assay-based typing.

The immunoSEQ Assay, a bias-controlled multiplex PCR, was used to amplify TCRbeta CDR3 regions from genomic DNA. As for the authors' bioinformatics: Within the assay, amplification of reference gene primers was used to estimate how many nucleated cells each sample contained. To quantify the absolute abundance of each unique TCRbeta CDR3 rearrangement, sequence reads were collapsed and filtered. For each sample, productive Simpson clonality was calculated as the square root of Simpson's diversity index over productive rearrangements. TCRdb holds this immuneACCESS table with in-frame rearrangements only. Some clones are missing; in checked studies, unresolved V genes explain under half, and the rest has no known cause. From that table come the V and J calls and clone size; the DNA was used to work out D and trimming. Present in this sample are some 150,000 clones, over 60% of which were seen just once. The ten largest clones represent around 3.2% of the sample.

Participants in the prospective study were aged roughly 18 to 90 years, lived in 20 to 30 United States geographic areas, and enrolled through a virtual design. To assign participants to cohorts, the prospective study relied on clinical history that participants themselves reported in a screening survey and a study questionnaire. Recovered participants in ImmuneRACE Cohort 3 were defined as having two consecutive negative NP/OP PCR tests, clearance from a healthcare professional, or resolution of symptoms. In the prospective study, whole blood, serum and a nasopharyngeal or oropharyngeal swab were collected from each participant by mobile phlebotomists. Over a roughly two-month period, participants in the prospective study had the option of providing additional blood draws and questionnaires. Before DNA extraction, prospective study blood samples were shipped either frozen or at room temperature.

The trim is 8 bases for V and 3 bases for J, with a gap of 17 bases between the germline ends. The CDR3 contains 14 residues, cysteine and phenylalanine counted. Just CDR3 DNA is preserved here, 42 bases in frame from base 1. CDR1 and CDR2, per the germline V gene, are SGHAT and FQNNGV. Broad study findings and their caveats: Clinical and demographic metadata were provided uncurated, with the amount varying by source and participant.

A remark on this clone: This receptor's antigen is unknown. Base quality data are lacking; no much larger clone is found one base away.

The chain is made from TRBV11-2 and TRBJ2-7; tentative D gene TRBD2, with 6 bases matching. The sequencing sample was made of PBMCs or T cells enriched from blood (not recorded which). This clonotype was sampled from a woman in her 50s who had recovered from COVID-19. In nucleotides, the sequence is TGTGCCAGCTCCCCCTTAACGGGAGTCTACGAGCAGTACTTC. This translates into CASSPLTGVYEQYF.